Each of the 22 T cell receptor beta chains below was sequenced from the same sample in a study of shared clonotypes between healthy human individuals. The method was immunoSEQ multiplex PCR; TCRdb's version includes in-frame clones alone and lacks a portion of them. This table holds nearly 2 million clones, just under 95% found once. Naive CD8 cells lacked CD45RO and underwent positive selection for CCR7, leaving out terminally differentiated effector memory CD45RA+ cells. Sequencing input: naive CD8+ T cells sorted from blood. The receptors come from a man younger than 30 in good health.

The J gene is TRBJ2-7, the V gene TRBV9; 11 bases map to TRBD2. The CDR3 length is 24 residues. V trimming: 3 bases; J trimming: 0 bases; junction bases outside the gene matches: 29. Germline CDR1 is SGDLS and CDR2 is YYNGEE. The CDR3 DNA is TGTGCCAGCAGCGGAGTTAGGGGTCTGGTTGGTCCGGGACTAGCGGATCCATCCTCCTACGAGCAGTACTTC. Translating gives CASSGVRGLVGPGLADPSSYEQYF.

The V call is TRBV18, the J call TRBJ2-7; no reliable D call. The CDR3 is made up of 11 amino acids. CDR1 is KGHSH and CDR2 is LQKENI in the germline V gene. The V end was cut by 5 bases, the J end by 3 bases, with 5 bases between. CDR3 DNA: TGTGCCAGCTCATTGAACTACGAGCAGTACTTC. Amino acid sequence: CASSLNYEQYF.

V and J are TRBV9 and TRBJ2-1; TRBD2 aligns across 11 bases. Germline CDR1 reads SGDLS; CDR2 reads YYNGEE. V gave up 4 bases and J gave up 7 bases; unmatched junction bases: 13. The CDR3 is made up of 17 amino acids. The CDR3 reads CASSTRLAGGPGNEQFF. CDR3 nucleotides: TGTGCCAGCAGCACCCGTTTAGCGGGAGGGCCGGGGAATGAGCAGTTCTTC.

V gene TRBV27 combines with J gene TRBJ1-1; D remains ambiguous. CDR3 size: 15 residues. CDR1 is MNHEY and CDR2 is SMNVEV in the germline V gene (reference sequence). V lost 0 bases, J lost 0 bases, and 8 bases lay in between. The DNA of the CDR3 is TGTGCCAGCAGTTTATCGGCAGCTATGAACACTGAAGCTTTCTTT. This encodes CASSLSAAMNTEAFF.

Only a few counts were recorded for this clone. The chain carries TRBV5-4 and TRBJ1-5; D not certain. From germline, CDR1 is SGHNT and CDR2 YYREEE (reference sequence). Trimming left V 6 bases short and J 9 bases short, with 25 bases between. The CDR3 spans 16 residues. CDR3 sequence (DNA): TGTGCCAGCACCCCGGCAGGCCCCAGAGCCCTCCCGCCCCAGCATTTT. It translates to CASTPAGPRALPPQHF.

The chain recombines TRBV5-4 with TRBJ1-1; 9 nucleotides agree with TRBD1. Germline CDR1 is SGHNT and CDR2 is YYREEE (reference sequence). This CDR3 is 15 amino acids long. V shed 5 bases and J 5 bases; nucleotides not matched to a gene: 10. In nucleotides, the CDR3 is TGTGCCAGCAGTTTTCAGGGACAGGGTAAAACTGAAGCTTTCTTT. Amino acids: CASSFQGQGKTEAFF.

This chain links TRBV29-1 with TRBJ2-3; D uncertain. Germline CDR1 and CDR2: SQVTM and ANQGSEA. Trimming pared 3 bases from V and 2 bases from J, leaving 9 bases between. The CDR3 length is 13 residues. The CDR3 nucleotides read TGCAGCGTTGATCCCGGATACACAGATACGCAGTATTTT. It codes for CSVDPGYTDTQYF.

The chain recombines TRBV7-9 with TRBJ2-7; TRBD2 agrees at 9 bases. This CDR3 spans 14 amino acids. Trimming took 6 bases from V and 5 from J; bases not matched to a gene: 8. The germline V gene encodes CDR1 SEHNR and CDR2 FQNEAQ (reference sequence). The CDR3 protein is CASSPGLANHEQYF. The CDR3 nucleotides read TGTGCCAGCAGTCCGGGACTAGCTAACCACGAGCAGTACTTC.

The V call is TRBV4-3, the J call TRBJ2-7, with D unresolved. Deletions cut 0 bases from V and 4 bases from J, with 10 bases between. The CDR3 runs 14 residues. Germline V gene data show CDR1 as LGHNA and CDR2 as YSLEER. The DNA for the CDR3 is TGCGCCAGCAGCCAAGACTCTATAATGTACGAGCAGTACTTC. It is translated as CASSQDSIMYEQYF.

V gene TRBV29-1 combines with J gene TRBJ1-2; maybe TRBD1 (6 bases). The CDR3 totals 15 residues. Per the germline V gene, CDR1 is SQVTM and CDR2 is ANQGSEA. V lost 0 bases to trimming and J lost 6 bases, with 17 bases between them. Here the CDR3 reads CSVEDPTGLRDGYTF. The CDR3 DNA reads TGCAGCGTTGAAGACCCCACAGGGTTGCGCGATGGCTACACCTTC.

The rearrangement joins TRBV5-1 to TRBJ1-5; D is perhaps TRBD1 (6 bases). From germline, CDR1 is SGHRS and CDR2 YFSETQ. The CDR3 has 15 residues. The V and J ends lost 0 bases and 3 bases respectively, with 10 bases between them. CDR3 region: CASSLEGGVNQPQHF. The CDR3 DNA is TGCGCCAGCAGCTTGGAAGGGGGGGTCAATCAGCCCCAGCATTTT.

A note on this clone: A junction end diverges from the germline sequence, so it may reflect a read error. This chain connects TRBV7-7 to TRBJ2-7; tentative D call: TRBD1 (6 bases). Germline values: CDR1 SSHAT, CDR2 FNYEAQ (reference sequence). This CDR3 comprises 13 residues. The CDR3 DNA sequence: TGTGCTAGCAGCGCCATCCCAGGGGACGAGCAGTACTTC. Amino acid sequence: CASSAIPGDEQYF.

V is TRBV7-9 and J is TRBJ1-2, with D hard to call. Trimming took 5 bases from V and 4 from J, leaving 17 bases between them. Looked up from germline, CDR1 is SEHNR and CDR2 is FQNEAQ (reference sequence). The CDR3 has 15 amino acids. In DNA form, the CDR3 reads TGTGCCAGCAGCCCCGCCTATCCGACTTCCTATGGCTACACCTTC. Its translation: CASSPAYPTSYGYTF.

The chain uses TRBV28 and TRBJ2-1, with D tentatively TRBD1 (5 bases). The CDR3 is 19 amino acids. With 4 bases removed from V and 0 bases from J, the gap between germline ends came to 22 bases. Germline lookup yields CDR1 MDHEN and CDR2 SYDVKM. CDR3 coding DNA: TGTGCCAGCAGTTCACTCGTGATAGGGGCGTCCAGCTCCTACAATGAGCAGTTCTTC. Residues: CASSSLVIGASSSYNEQFF.

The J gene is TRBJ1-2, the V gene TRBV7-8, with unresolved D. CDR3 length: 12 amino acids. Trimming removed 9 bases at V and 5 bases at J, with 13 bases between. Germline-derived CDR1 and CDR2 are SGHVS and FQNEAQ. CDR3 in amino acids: CARHSTGYGYTF. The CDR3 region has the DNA TGTGCCAGACACTCGACCGGGTATGGCTACACCTTC.

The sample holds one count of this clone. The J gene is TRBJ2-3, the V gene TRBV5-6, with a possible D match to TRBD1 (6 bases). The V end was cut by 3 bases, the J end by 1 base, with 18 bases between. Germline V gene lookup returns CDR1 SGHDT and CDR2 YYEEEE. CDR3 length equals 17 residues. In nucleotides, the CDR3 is TGTGCCAGCAGCTCTATGACAGGAGTTCGGGGCACAGATACGCAGTATTTT. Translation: CASSSMTGVRGTDTQYF.

The CDR3 reads CASSGGEGTVSTIYF. The CDR3 bases are TGTGCCAGCAGCGGCGGGGAGGGGACGGTGAGCACCATATATTTT. The J gene is TRBJ1-3, the V gene TRBV11-2; perhaps TRBD1 as D (5 bases). CDR3 length: 15 amino acids. V was shortened by 5 bases and J by 9 bases, with 20 bases between the two germline ends. Germline CDR1 SGHAT, CDR2 FQNNGV.

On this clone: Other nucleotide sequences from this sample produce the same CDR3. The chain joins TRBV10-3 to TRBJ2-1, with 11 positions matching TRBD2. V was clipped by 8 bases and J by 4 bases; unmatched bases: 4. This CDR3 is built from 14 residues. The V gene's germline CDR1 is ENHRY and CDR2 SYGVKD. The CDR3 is CAISGTSGYNEQFF. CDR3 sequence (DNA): TGTGCCATCTCGGGGACTAGCGGATACAATGAGCAGTTCTTC.

In DNA form, the CDR3 reads TGTGCCAGCAGCGGTGTGGGCGGAACCCCTTCCTCCTACGAGCAGTACTTC. It yields the protein CASSGVGGTPSSYEQYF. The chain combines TRBV5-6 with TRBJ2-7; D ambiguous. Germline V gene data show CDR1 as SGHDT and CDR2 as YYEEEE. V lost 4 bases to trimming and J lost 0 bases, with 20 bases between them. The CDR3 contains 17 residues. Looking up the rest from reference TRBV5-6 and TRBJ2-7 gives the full variable domain: DAGVTQSPTHLIKTRGQQVTLRCSPKSGHDTVSWYQQALGQGPQFIFQYYEEEERQRGNFPDRFSGHQFPNYSSELNVNALLLGDSALYLCASSGVGGTPSSYEQYFGPGTRLTVT.

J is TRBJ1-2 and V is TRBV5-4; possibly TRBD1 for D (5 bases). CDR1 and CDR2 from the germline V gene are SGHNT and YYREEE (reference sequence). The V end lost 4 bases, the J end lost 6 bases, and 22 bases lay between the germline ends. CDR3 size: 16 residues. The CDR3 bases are TGTGCCAGCAGCCCCTCAAAGGGGACGACGATCGATGGCTACACCTTC. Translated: CASSPSKGTTIDGYTF.

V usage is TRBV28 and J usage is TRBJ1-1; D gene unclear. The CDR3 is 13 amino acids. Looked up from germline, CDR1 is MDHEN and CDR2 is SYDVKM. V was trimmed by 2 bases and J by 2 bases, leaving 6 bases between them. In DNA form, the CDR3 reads TGTGCCAGCAGTTTACTGGACAACACTGAAGCTTTCTTT. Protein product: CASSLLDNTEAFF. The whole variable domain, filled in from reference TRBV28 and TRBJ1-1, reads DVKVTQSSRYLVKRTGEKVFLECVQDMDHENMFWYRQDPGLGLRLIYFSYDVKMKEKGDIPEGYSVSREKKERFSLILESASTNQTSMYLCASSLLDNTEAFFGQGTRLTVV.

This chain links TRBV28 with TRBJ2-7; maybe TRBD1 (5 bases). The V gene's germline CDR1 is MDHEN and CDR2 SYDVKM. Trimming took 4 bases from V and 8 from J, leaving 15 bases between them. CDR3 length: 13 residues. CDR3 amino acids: CASSSSQGTKQYF. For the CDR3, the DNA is TGTGCCAGCAGTTCCTCTCAGGGTACGAAGCAGTACTTC.